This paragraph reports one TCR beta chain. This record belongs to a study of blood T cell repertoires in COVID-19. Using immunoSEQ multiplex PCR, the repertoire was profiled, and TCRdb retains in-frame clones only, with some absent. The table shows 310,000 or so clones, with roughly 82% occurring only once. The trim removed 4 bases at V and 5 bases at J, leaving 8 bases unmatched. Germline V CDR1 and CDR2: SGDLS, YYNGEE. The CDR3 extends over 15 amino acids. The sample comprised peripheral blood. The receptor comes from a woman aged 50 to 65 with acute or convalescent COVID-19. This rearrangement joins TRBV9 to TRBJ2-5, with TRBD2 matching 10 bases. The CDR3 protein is CASSLTGTSAETQYF. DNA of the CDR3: TGTGCCAGCAGCTTGACAGGGACTAGCGCGGAGACCCAGTACTTC.